Below, 19 T cell receptor beta chains from the same sample are listed, as sequenced in a study of patients and donors after allogeneic stem cell transplantation. Using its own MiXCR run on the RT-PCR reads, TCRdb lists one record per CDR3 protein. This sample yields over 150,000 distinct CDR3 sequences, of which over 25% are seen a single time; around 3.3% belongs to the top ten. The source material was blood, either unsorted or a sorted T cell fraction (not recorded which). The receptors derive from a human donor who was either an allogeneic HSCT recipient or a stem cell or donor lymphocyte infusion donor (not recorded which). It is not recorded whose cells these are; they may come from a transplant donor.

The J gene is TRBJ2-7, the V gene TRBV5-1; D might be TRBD1 or TRBD2, each matching 5 bases. Deletions cut 7 bases from V and 3 bases from J, with 20 bases between. Germline V gives CDR1 SGHRS, CDR2 YFSETQ. This CDR3 has 15 residues. The CDR3 DNA reads as TGCGCCAGCTACTCCCCCGGGACGCAGAACTACGAGCAGTACTTC. Residues: CASYSPGTQNYEQYF.

The sample holds a few counts of this clonotype. The rearrangement uses TRBV29-1 and TRBJ2-3; the D gene is possibly TRBD1 (6 bases). This CDR3 is 15 amino acids long. V was shortened by 7 bases and J by 1 base, with 18 bases between the two germline ends. Per the germline V gene, CDR1 is SQVTM and CDR2 is ANQGSEA. DNA of the CDR3: TGCAGCGCCCTCTTCAGGGGTAGAGGCACAGATACGCAGTATTTT. This encodes CSALFRGRGTDTQYF.

The chain combines TRBV10-3 with TRBJ2-7; maybe TRBD1 (6 bases). Germline-derived CDR1 and CDR2 are ENHRY and SYGVKD. This CDR3 comprises 14 residues. V dropped 1 base and J dropped 2 bases, with 9 bases sitting between them. The CDR3 loop reads CAISEWDTPYEQYF. DNA for the CDR3: TGTGCCATCAGTGAGTGGGACACCCCCTACGAGCAGTACTTC.

The rearrangement joins TRBV7-3 to TRBJ1-1; D may be TRBD1 (5 bases). The CDR3 loop spans 15 amino acids. Per the germline V gene, CDR1 is SGHTA and CDR2 is FQGTGA. Trimming took off 0 bases at V and 4 bases at J, with 12 bases between the two ends. DNA of the CDR3: TGTGCCAGCAGCTTAACGCCAGGGAGAAGCACTGAAGCTTTCTTT. Translated: CASSLTPGRSTEAFF.

The CDR3 is CASLHGLYGYTF. The CDR3, as DNA: TGTGCCAGCTTACACGGGCTTTATGGCTACACCTTC. V gene TRBV12-3 or TRBV12-4 combines with J gene TRBJ1-2; D call uncertain. The V gene lost 8 bases and the J gene lost 5 bases, with 12 bases spanning the gap. CDR3 length: 12 amino acids.

This clonotype was recorded a few times. The chain recombines TRBV7-2 with TRBJ1-1; 7 bases match TRBD1. Germline assignment: CDR1 SGHTA and CDR2 FQGNSA. The J segment lost 2 bases and the V segment lost 2 bases, leaving 5 bases of the junction unmatched. The CDR3 extends over 15 amino acids. In DNA, the CDR3 is TGTGCCAGCAGCTTAAAAGGGGGCGGCAACACTGAAGCTTTCTTT. As protein: CASSLKGGGNTEAFF.

The CDR3 spells CAISESLAGEVGKNIQYF. In nucleotides, the CDR3 is TGTGCCATCAGTGAGTCTCTGGCGGGAGAGGTCGGCAAAAACATTCAGTACTTC. This sequence joins TRBV10-3 and TRBJ2-4; 7 nucleotides agree with TRBD2. The germline gives CDR1 ENHRY, CDR2 SYGVKD. Trimming took 0 bases from V and 3 from J; bases not matched to a gene: 11. The CDR3 is 18 amino acids.

This sequence joins TRBV27 and TRBJ2-7, with TRBD2 identical over 13 bases. V lost 5 bases and J lost 6; bases outside the gene matches: 7. Germline V gene sequence: CDR1 MNHEY, CDR2 SMNVEV (reference sequence). The CDR3 consists of 15 residues. The CDR3 DNA is TGTGCCAGCAGTATAGGACTAGCGGGAGCTTTCGAGCAGTACTTC. The encoded protein is CASSIGLAGAFEQYF.

V and J are TRBV10-3 and TRBJ1-2, with D unclear. Trimming pared 0 bases from V and 8 bases from J, leaving 19 bases between. The germline CDR1 and CDR2 sequences are ENHRY and SYGVKD. This CDR3 is built from 16 residues. The CDR3 DNA is TGTGCCATCAGTGAGTCGAGGCCAGTCCCAAGCGGGGGCTACACCTTC. Its protein is CAISESRPVPSGGYTF.

The rearrangement joins TRBV30 to TRBJ1-1, with 7 bases fitting TRBD1. J lost 8 bases, V lost 4 bases, and 7 bases had no gene match. Germline lookup yields CDR1 GTSNPN and CDR2 SVGIG (reference sequence). The CDR3 contains 12 residues. In nucleotides, the CDR3 is TGTGCCTGGATGTTCCCGGACAGGGAAGCTTTCTTT. Translating gives CAWMFPDREAFF.

This clonotype has just a few counts. The rearrangement links TRBV5-1 to TRBJ1-4; D might be TRBD1 (6 bases). V lost 4 bases to trimming and J lost 6 bases, with 19 bases between them. Per germline, CDR1 SGHRS and CDR2 YFSETQ. CDR3 size: 16 residues. The chain's CDR3 is CASSGSGRTEDEKLFF. The CDR3 region has the DNA TGCGCCAGCAGCGGTTCAGGTCGGACAGAAGATGAAAAACTGTTTTTT. Together with reference TRBV5-1 and TRBJ1-4, the CDR3 gives the full variable domain: KAGVTQTPRYLIKTRGQQVTLSCSPISGHRSVSWYQQTPGQGLQFLFEYFSETQRNKGNFPGRFSGRQFSNSRSEMNVSTLELGDSALYLCASSGSGRTEDEKLFFGSGTQLSVL.

The gene calls are TRBV7-8 and TRBJ1-4, with 8 bases identical to TRBD1. The V gene end was trimmed by 6 bases and the J gene end by 7 bases; junction bases not matched to a gene: 13. Germline V lookup: CDR1 SGHVS, CDR2 FQNEAQ. CDR3 size: 16 residues. The CDR3 here is CASSSLDRGVSEKLFF. In DNA form, the CDR3 reads TGTGCCAGCAGTTCCCTCGACAGGGGAGTTAGTGAAAAACTGTTTTTT.

This clonotype was seen a handful of times. The chain's CDR3 is CASSPQGVYANEKLFF. CDR3 sequence (DNA): TGTGCCAGCAGCCCACAGGGGGTTTATGCGAATGAAAAACTGTTTTTT. The J gene is TRBJ1-4, the V gene TRBV7-9, with 8 bases that match TRBD1. The germline V gene has CDR1 SEHNR and CDR2 FQNEAQ (reference sequence). Unmatched junction bases numbered 10, after V lost 5 bases and J lost 5 bases. The CDR3 length is 16 residues.

The rearrangement uses TRBV28 and TRBJ1-5; TRBD1 matches 9 bases. CDR1 MDHEN and CDR2 SYDVKM come from the germline V gene. This CDR3 is 15 amino acids long. V trimming: 4 bases; J trimming: 2 bases; junction bases outside the gene matches: 3. CDR3 in amino acids: CASSSDRGGNQPQHF. DNA of the CDR3: TGTGCCAGCAGTTCTGACAGGGGGGGCAATCAGCCCCAGCATTTT.

The J gene is TRBJ2-1, the V gene TRBV9, with D uncertain. The V gene lost 4 bases and the J gene lost 2 bases, with 7 bases spanning the gap. The CDR3 totals 13 residues. Germline V lookup: CDR1 SGDLS, CDR2 YYNGEE. In nucleotides, the CDR3 is TGTGCCAGCAGCTCCCTAACCTACAATGAGCAGTTCTTC. It translates to CASSSLTYNEQFF.

J is TRBJ1-1 and V is TRBV2, with no clear D. The CDR3 spans 15 residues. The V and J ends lost 8 bases and 5 bases respectively, with 21 bases between them. Germline CDR1 SNHLY, CDR2 FYNNEI. CDR3 sequence: CASSLLRTPRTEAFF. Here the CDR3 DNA reads TGTGCCAGCTCTCTACTGCGGACCCCCAGGACTGAAGCTTTCTTT.

A few counts support this clonotype. The chain links TRBV9 to TRBJ1-1; D not certain. V lost 0 bases and J lost 3, with 3 bases in between. Germline V gene lookup returns CDR1 SGDLS and CDR2 YYNGEE. The CDR3 loop spans 12 amino acids. CDR3 in DNA: TGTGCCAGCAGCGTAGGGCACACTGAAGCTTTCTTT. Translating gives CASSVGHTEAFF.

CDR3: CASSLAWDTQYF. The CDR3 DNA is TGTGCCAGCAGCTTAGCCTGGGATACGCAGTATTTT. The genes are TRBV7-9 and TRBJ2-3; D unclear. The CDR3 has 12 residues. The germline CDR1 and CDR2 sequences are SEHNR and FQNEAQ (reference sequence). V was pared by 0 bases and J by 6 bases, with 4 bases between.

The V gene is TRBV5-6, the J gene TRBJ2-3; tentative D call: TRBD1 (5 bases). V gave up 3 bases and J gave up 2 bases, with 13 bases separating them. The CDR3 totals 15 residues. Germline V gives CDR1 SGHDT, CDR2 YYEEEE. The CDR3 loop reads CASSSPGLLTDTQYF. The CDR3 coding sequence is TGTGCCAGCAGCTCCCCAGGGCTCCTCACAGATACGCAGTATTTT. Drawing the rest from reference TRBV5-6 and TRBJ2-3, the complete variable domain is DAGVTQSPTHLIKTRGQQVTLRCSPKSGHDTVSWYQQALGQGPQFIFQYYEEEERQRGNFPDRFSGHQFPNYSSELNVNALLLGDSALYLCASSSPGLLTDTQYFGPGTRLTVL.